This T cell receptor (beta chain) was identified during a study of CD8 T cell repertoires and HIV-1 epitope variants. General study points: Beta chains alone show antigen proliferation, not cytokine profile or function.

The CDR3 loop spans 12 amino acids. Trimming removed 3 bases from V and 11 bases from J, with 13 bases in between. Germline CDR1 is SGHRS and CDR2 is YFSETQ. This clone is a singleton in its sample. The antigen is not known. The table came from immunoSEQ multiplex PCR; TCRdb's copy has only in-frame clones and leaves some out. This repertoire shows 95,000 or so clones, roughly 81% found once; its top ten account for roughly 25%. The chain has TRBV5-1 and TRBJ2-3, with D perhaps matching TRBD2 (5 bases). Input material: uncultured baseline CD8+ T cells from peripheral blood mononuclear cells (PBMCs). The source is a male donor with HIV. In DNA form, the CDR3 reads TGCGCCAGCAGCTCAGGTGACCGGGAGCAGTATTTT. Translated, it gives CASSSGDREQYF.